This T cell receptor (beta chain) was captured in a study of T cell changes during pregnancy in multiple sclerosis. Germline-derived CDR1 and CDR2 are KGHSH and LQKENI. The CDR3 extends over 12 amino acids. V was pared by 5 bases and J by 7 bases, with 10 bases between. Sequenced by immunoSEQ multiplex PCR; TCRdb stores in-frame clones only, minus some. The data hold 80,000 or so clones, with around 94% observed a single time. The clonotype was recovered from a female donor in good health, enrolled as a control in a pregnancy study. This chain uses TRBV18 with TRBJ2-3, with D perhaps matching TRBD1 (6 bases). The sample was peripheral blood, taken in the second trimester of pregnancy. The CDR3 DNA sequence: TGTGCCAGCTCAACAGGACAGAATACGCAGTATTTT. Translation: CASSTGQNTQYF.